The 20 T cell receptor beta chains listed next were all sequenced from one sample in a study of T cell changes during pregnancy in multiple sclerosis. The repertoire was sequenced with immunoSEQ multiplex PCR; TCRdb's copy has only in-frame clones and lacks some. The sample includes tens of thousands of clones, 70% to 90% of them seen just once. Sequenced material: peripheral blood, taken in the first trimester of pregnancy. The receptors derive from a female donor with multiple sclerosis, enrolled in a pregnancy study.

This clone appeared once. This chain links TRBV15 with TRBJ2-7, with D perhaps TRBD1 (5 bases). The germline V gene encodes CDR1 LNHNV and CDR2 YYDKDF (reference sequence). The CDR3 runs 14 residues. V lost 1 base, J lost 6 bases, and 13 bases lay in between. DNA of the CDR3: TGTGCCACCAGCAGAGGGGGAAAGGGGCTCGAGCAGTACTTC. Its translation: CATSRGGKGLEQYF. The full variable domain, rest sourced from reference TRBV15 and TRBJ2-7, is DAMVIQNPRYQVTQFGKPVTLSCSQTLNHNVMYWYQQKSSQAPKLLFHYYDKDFNNEADTPDNFQSRRPNTSFCFLDIRSPGLGDTAMYLCATSRGGKGLEQYFGPGTRLTVT.

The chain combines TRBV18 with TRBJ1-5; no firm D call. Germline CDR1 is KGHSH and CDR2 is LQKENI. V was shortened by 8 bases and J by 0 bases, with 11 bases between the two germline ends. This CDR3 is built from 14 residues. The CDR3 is CASQERDSNQPQHF. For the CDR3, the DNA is TGTGCCAGCCAAGAACGGGATAGCAATCAGCCCCAGCATTTT.

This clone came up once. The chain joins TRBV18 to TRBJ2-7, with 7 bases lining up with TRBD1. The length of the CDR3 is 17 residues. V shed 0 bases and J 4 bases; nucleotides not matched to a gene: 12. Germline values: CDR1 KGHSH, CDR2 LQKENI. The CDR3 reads CASSPPQRQGPVYEQYF. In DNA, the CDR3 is TGTGCCAGCTCACCACCCCAACGACAGGGACCCGTTTACGAGCAGTACTTC.

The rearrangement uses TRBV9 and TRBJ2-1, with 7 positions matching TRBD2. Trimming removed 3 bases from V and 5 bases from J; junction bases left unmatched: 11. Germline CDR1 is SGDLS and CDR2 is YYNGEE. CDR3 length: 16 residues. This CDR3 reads CASSARGGRMDNEQFF. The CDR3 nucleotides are TGTGCCAGCAGCGCCCGCGGGGGACGGATGGACAATGAGCAGTTCTTC.

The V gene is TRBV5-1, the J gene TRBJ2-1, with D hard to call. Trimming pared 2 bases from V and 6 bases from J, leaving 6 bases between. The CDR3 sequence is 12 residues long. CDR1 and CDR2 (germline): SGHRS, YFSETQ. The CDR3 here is CASSFELNEQFF. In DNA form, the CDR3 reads TGCGCCAGCAGCTTCGAGCTCAATGAGCAGTTCTTC.

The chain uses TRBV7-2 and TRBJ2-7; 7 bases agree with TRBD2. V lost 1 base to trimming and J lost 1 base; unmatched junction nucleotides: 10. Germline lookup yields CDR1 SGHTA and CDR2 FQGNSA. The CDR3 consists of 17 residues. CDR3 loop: CASSLVGGAGLSYEQYF. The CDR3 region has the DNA TGTGCCAGCAGCTTAGTCGGGGGAGCGGGATTATCCTACGAGCAGTACTTC.

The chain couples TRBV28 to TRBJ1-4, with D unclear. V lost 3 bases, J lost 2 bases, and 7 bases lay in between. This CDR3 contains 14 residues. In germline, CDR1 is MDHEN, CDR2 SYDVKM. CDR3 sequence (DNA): TGTGCCAGCAGTTTTGCTATTACTAATGAAAAACTGTTTTTT. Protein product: CASSFAITNEKLFF.

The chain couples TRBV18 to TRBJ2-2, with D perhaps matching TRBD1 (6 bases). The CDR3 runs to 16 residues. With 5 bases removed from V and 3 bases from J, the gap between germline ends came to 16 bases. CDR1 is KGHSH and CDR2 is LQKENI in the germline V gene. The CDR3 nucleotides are TGTGCCAGCTCAGGCTTGGGGGCGTCGGACACCGGGGAGCTGTTTTTT. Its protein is CASSGLGASDTGELFF.

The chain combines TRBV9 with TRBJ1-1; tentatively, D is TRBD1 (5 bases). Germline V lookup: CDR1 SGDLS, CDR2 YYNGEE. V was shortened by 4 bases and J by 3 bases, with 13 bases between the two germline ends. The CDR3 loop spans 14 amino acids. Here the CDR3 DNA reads TGTGCCAGCAGCCCGCAGGGATCGGACACTGAAGCTTTCTTT. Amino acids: CASSPQGSDTEAFF.

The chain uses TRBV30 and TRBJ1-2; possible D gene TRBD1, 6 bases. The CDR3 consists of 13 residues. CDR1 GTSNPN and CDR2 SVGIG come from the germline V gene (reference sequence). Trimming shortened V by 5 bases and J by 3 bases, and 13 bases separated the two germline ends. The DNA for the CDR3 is TGTGCCTGGGGACAGCGAGTCCACTATGGCTACACCTTC. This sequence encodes CAWGQRVHYGYTF. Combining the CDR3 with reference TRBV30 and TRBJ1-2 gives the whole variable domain SQTIHQWPATLVQPVGSPLSLECTVEGTSNPNLYWYRQAAGRGLQLLFYSVGIGQISSEVPQNLSASRPQDRQFILSSKKLLLSDSGFYLCAWGQRVHYGYTFGSGTRLTVV.

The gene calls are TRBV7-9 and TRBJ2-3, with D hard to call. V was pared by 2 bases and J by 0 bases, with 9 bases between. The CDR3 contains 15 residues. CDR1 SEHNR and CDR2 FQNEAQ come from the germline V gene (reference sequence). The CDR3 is CASSLWWSSTDTQYF. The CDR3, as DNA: TGTGCCAGCAGCTTATGGTGGAGTAGCACAGATACGCAGTATTTT.

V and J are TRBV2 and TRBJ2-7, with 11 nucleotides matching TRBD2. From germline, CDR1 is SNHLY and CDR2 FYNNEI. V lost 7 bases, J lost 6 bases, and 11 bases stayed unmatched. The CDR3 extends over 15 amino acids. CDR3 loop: CASNILAGETGEQYF. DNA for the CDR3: TGTGCCAGCAACATACTAGCGGGAGAGACGGGCGAGCAGTACTTC.

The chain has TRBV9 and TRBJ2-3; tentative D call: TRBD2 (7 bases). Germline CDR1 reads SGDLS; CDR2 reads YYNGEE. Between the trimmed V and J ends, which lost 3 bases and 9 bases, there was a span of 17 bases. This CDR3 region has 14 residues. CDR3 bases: TGTGCCAGCAGCGAGGGGGGGATCCGGAGGACGCAGTATTTT. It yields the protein CASSEGGIRRTQYF. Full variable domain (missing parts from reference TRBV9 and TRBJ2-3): DSGVTQTPKHLITATGQRVTLRCSPRSGDLSVYWYQQSLDQGLQFLIQYYNGEERAKGNILERFSAQQFPDLHSELNLSSLELGDSALYFCASSEGGIRRTQYFGPGTRLTVL.

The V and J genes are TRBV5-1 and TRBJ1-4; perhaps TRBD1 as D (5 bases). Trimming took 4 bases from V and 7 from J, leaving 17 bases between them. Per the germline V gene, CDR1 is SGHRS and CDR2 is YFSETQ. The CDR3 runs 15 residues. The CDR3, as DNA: TGCGCCAGCAGCCCGTCGGCGGGACCAACTGAAAAACTGTTTTTT. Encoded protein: CASSPSAGPTEKLFF.

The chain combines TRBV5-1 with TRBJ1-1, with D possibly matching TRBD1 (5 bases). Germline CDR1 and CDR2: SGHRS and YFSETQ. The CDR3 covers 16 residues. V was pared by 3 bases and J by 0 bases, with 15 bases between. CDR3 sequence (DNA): TGCGCCAGCAGCTCTCAGGGTCCTTCCGTGAACACTGAAGCTTTCTTT. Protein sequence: CASSSQGPSVNTEAFF.

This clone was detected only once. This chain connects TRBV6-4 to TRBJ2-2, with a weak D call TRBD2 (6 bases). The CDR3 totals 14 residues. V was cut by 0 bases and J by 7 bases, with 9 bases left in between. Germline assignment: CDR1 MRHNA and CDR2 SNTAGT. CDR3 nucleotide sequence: TGTGCCAGCAGTGACTCGGAGGAGGGCGGGGAGCTGTTTTTT. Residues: CASSDSEEGGELFF.

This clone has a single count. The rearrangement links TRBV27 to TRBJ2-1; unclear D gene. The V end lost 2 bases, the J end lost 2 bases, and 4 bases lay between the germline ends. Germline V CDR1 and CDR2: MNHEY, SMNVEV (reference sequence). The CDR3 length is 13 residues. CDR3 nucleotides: TGTGCCAGCAGTTTAGACACCTACAATGAGCAGTTCTTC. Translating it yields CASSLDTYNEQFF.

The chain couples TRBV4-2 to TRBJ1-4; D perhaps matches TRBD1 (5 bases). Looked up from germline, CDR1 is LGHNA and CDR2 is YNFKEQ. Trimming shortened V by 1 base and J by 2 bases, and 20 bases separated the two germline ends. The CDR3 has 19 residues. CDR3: CASSQGRIAGVLTNEKLFF. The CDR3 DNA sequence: TGTGCCAGCAGCCAAGGCCGGATCGCGGGGGTATTGACTAATGAAAAACTGTTTTTT.

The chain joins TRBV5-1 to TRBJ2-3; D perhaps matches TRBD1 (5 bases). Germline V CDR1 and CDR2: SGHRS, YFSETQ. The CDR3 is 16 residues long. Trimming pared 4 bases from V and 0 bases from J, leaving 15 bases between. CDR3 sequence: CASSTSGYTSTDTQYF. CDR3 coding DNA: TGCGCCAGCAGCACCTCAGGGTATACTAGCACAGATACGCAGTATTTT.

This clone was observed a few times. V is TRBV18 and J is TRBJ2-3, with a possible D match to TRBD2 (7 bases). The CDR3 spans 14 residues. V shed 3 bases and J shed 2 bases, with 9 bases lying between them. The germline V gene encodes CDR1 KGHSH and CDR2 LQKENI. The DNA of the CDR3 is TGTGCCAGCTCACCGGCGGGGGCCACAGATACGCAGTATTTT. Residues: CASSPAGATDTQYF.